This TCR beta chain came from a study of healthy donors' naive CD4 and CD8 T cells. Each TCR library used around 500 ng of total RNA and a linear amplification protocol. MiXCR, run by TCRdb on the reads, gives a single entry per CDR3 protein. The sample lists 180,000 or so distinct CDR3 sequences, around 80% seen once, with around 2% in the top ten. V lost 2 bases and J lost 9; bases outside the gene matches: 7. Germline V gives CDR1 DFQATT, CDR2 SNEGSKA (reference sequence). The CDR3 covers 14 residues. Sample: naive CD4+ and CD8+ T cells sorted from blood, pooled from several donors. The sequence came from a pool of human donors in good health; the sample pools cells from several healthy donors. V is TRBV20-1 and J is TRBJ1-6, with TRBD1 matching 7 bases. The DNA of the CDR3 is TGCAGTGCTAGACGGGGACAGAATGTTTCACCCCTCCACTTT. Protein product: CSARRGQNVSPLHF.